The rows below give T cell receptor beta chains drawn from one sample of a study of OX40 agonist ivuxolimab in advanced cancers. Profiling relied on immunoSEQ multiplex PCR, and the TCRdb table lists in-frame clones only, not all of them. The sample records about 80,000 clones, approximately 84% being singletons. The sample in question was CD4+ or CD8+ T cells sorted from blood, obtained in a trial of the OX40 agonist ivuxolimab. The receptors come from an adult with an advanced solid tumor such as melanoma, head and neck, liver or kidney cancer. CDR3s include the opening cysteine and the closing phenylalanine or tryptophan. The order of the fields is J gene, V gene, D gene, clone size, CDR3 DNA, CDR3 protein. The D gene is left open where the match is weak. Some rows have no size entry. The others give once, few or many, or a class for an expanded clone.

j_call: TRBJ2-1
v_call: TRBV4-1
d_call: NA
clone_size: NA
cdr3_nt: TGCGCCAGCAGCCAACACCGGGACTTGCATTTCTTC
cdr3_aa: CASSQHRDLHFF

j_call: TRBJ2-3
v_call: TRBV7-7
d_call: NA
clone_size: NA
cdr3_nt: TGTGCCAGCAGCTTATCGACAACAGGGCGCGATACGCAGTATTTT
cdr3_aa: CASSLSTTGRDTQYF

j_call: TRBJ1-4
v_call: TRBV27
d_call: TRBD1
clone_size: NA
cdr3_nt: TGTGCCAGCAGTCCTGGACAGGGGAGGGATAATGAAAAACTGTTTTTT
cdr3_aa: CASSPGQGRDNEKLFF

j_call: TRBJ2-7
v_call: TRBV4-1
d_call: TRBD2
clone_size: few
cdr3_nt: TGCGCCAGCAGCCCCATTCTTTCTAGCGGGAGGGCGCGGGAGCAGTACTTC
cdr3_aa: CASSPILSSGRAREQYF

j_call: TRBJ1-5
v_call: TRBV19
d_call: NA
clone_size: NA
cdr3_nt: TGTGCCAGTAGTCTTGGGGACGGGCATTGGCCCCAGCATTTT
cdr3_aa: CASSLGDGHWPQHF

j_call: TRBJ1-5
v_call: TRBV30
d_call: TRBD1
clone_size: few
cdr3_nt: TGTGCCTGGAGCGTTGACAGGGTGGGTCAGCCCCAGCATTTT
cdr3_aa: CAWSVDRVGQPQHF

j_call: TRBJ2-7
v_call: TRBV5-1
d_call: NA
clone_size: once
cdr3_nt: TGCGCCAGCAGCCCTGGTGGCGCCTTCTACGAGCAGTACTTC
cdr3_aa: CASSPGGAFYEQYF

j_call: TRBJ1-1
v_call: TRBV4-3
d_call: TRBD1
clone_size: NA
cdr3_nt: TGCGCCAGCAGCCAATTGGACAGGGAGACTGAAGCTTTCTTT
cdr3_aa: CASSQLDRETEAFF

j_call: TRBJ2-5
v_call: TRBV9
d_call: TRBD2
clone_size: once
cdr3_nt: TGTGCCAGCAGCGTAGAAACTAGCGGGGAGACCCAGTACTTC
cdr3_aa: CASSVETSGETQYF

j_call: TRBJ2-1
v_call: TRBV5-1
d_call: NA
clone_size: once
cdr3_nt: TGCGCCAGCAGCTTGGGCCAGATAAATGAGCAGTTCTTC
cdr3_aa: CASSLGQINEQFF

j_call: TRBJ1-1
v_call: TRBV6-4
d_call: NA
clone_size: few
cdr3_nt: TGTGCCAGCAGTAACACAGAGAACACTGAAGCTTTCTTT
cdr3_aa: CASSNTENTEAFF

j_call: TRBJ1-1
v_call: TRBV30
d_call: NA
clone_size: NA
cdr3_nt: TGTGCCTGGAGTGTACAGATCGACACTGAAGCTTTCTTT
cdr3_aa: CAWSVQIDTEAFF

j_call: TRBJ2-5
v_call: TRBV6-5
d_call: NA
clone_size: NA
cdr3_nt: TGTGCCAGCACATCTGGCGGCAAAGAGACCCAGTACTTC
cdr3_aa: CASTSGGKETQYF

j_call: TRBJ2-7
v_call: TRBV2
d_call: TRBD1
clone_size: NA
cdr3_nt: TGTGCCAGTCGAGACAGGGGCCGCGAGCAGTACTTC
cdr3_aa: CASRDRGREQYF

j_call: TRBJ2-5
v_call: TRBV2
d_call: NA
clone_size: NA
cdr3_nt: TGTGCCAGCATGTACCAAGAGACCCAGTACTTC
cdr3_aa: CASMYQETQYF

j_call: TRBJ1-4
v_call: TRBV30
d_call: NA
clone_size: NA
cdr3_nt: TGTGCCTGGAGTGTATCCTGGGGGACTAATGAAAAACTGTTTTTT
cdr3_aa: CAWSVSWGTNEKLFF

j_call: TRBJ1-1
v_call: TRBV10-3
d_call: NA
clone_size: NA
cdr3_nt: TGTGCCATCAGTGAGTCAAAGGCAGAAGTGAACACTGAAGCTTTCTTT
cdr3_aa: CAISESKAEVNTEAFF

j_call: TRBJ2-2
v_call: TRBV5-4
d_call: NA
clone_size: NA
cdr3_nt: TGTGCCAGCAGTACCCCAGGGACGGAGCTGTTTTTT
cdr3_aa: CASSTPGTELFF

j_call: TRBJ2-1
v_call: TRBV4-1
d_call: TRBD2
clone_size: NA
cdr3_nt: TGCGCCAGCAGCTCTCGCCCCCCGGGACTAGCCTCCTACAATGAGCAGTTCTTC
cdr3_aa: CASSSRPPGLASYNEQFF

j_call: TRBJ1-5
v_call: TRBV28
d_call: NA
clone_size: NA
cdr3_nt: TGTGCCAGCAGTTTCAGGGGTCAGCCCCAGCATTTT
cdr3_aa: CASSFRGQPQHF

j_call: TRBJ1-6
v_call: TRBV10-1
d_call: NA
clone_size: NA
cdr3_nt: TGCGCCAGCAGGGGGCGAGGGTCACCCCTCCACTTT
cdr3_aa: CASRGRGSPLHF

j_call: TRBJ2-2
v_call: TRBV9
d_call: NA
clone_size: few
cdr3_nt: TGTGCCAGCAGCGTAGGAAGGGGGGTAGTGTCCGGGGAGCTGTTTTTT
cdr3_aa: CASSVGRGVVSGELFF

j_call: TRBJ2-2
v_call: TRBV30
d_call: TRBD1
clone_size: NA
cdr3_nt: TGTGCCTGGAGTCCTCAGGGGGCCGGGGAGCTGTTTTTT
cdr3_aa: CAWSPQGAGELFF

j_call: TRBJ2-7
v_call: TRBV5-1
d_call: TRBD2
clone_size: NA
cdr3_nt: TGCGCCAGCAGCCAAAATTTAGCGGGGGGGATCTCCTACGAGCAGTACTTC
cdr3_aa: CASSQNLAGGISYEQYF

j_call: TRBJ1-5
v_call: TRBV7-2
d_call: NA
clone_size: NA
cdr3_nt: TGTGCCAGCAGCTCCCTCGGAGCTCAGCCCCAGCATTTT
cdr3_aa: CASSSLGAQPQHF

j_call: TRBJ2-1
v_call: TRBV6-5
d_call: NA
clone_size: NA
cdr3_nt: TGTGCCACCCTTACCTCCTACAATGAGCAGTTCTTC
cdr3_aa: CATLTSYNEQFF

j_call: TRBJ1-2
v_call: TRBV4-3
d_call: NA
clone_size: NA
cdr3_nt: TGCGCCAGCAGCCTAGGGACAACTAACTATGGCTACACCTTC
cdr3_aa: CASSLGTTNYGYTF

j_call: TRBJ2-7
v_call: TRBV4-1
d_call: TRBD2
clone_size: NA
cdr3_nt: TGCGCCAGCAGTCGCGGGGGGGGCGAGGCCCACGAGCAGTACTTC
cdr3_aa: CASSRGGGEAHEQYF

j_call: TRBJ2-2
v_call: TRBV6-6
d_call: NA
clone_size: NA
cdr3_nt: TGTGCCAGCAGTTATAGGGCAGGGAACACCGGGGAGCTGTTTTTT
cdr3_aa: CASSYRAGNTGELFF

j_call: TRBJ2-4
v_call: TRBV28
d_call: NA
clone_size: NA
cdr3_nt: TGTGCCAGCGGGAGCAACCCGGGCAAAAACATTCAGTACTTC
cdr3_aa: CASGSNPGKNIQYF